This T cell receptor (beta chain) was identified in a study of vaccination and CD4 T cells after COVID-19. Whole-study context: In the convalescent group, nasal swab PCR was SARS-CoV-2 positive; roughly 9 cases were mild and one severe.

Specified treatment: roughly 10-day PBMC culture with coronavirus spike peptide pools or control peptides (ViraFEST assay). Expansion of antigen-specific T cells with peptide pools by ViraFEST preceded sequencing of TCRs. This CDR3 comprises 14 residues. Germline assignment: CDR1 MNHNS and CDR2 SASEGT. The trim removed 5 bases at V and 2 bases at J, leaving 3 bases unmatched. Comment on this clonotype: Its antigen is as yet unknown.

The Oncomine TCR Beta short-read assay was applied to DNA of cultured CD4+ T cells. TCRdb re-called the PCR reads through MiXCR, storing one row per CDR3 protein. The sample shows about 20,000 distinct CDR3 sequences, around 52% of them seen only once. The starting material was CD4+ T cells from blood, cultured in vitro, obtained before SARS-CoV-2 vaccination. The J gene is TRBJ1-3, the V gene TRBV6-1, with 7 bases identical to TRBD1. This clonotype originated in a human donor who had recovered from COVID-19. CDR3 sequence (DNA): TGTGCCAGCAGTCGGACAGGCACTGGAAACACCATATATTTT. Amino acid sequence: CASSRTGTGNTIYF.